Listed here are 21 T cell receptor beta chains from one sample, sequenced in a study of T cells in Graves' hyperthyroidism and ophthalmopathy (dated by TCRdb to between 2018 and 2020). The method behind the library was multiplex PCR. These reads were obtained on an Illumina HiSeq 2000. The TCR beta CDR3 regions were amplified from the RNA transcripts. The TCR CDR3 was subjected to a first round of RT-PCR using the HTBI primer set and the Qiagen OneStep RT-PCR kit. Clones were called with MiXCR by TCRdb after fastp trimmed the public reads at Q25, and only in-frame beta chains were retained. A single entry per CDR3 protein holds the most common genes and DNA from its merged rows. The sample table lists 300,000 to 450,000 distinct CDR3 sequences, under 15% of them with a count of one. The ten most abundant clones make up 30% to 35% of the sample. Sequenced: blood. These TCRs come from a woman in her twenties or thirties with Graves' hyperthyroidism.

This clonotype was counted between two and nine times. The chain uses TRBV20-1 and TRBJ2-7; 7 bases map to TRBD2. Per the germline V gene, CDR1 is DFQATT and CDR2 is SNEGSKA (reference sequence). The CDR3 has 13 amino acids. Trimming took 8 bases from V and 3 from J; bases not matched to a gene: 10. Here the CDR3 reads CSPKRSGNYEQYF. The CDR3 region has the DNA TGCAGTCCTAAGAGAAGCGGGAACTACGAGCAGTACTTC.

This clonotype has more than one count but fewer than ten. V and J are TRBV20-1 and TRBJ1-6, with 8 bases identical to TRBD1. The CDR3 is made up of 14 amino acids. V lost 3 bases, J lost 9 bases, and 7 bases stayed unmatched. CDR1 is DFQATT and CDR2 is SNEGSKA in the germline V gene (reference sequence). The CDR3 nucleotides read TGCAGTGCTAGGCCACAGGGGGTTGCTTCACCCCTCCACTTT. It encodes CSARPQGVASPLHF.

In this sample, this clonotype turned up many times. In DNA, the CDR3 is TGTGCCAGTACCTCGGACAGACGAAACACTGAAGCTTTCTTT. Translating it yields CASTSDRRNTEAFF. This chain joins TRBV19 and TRBJ1-1, with TRBD1 as a possible D gene (6 bases). Trimming left V 7 bases short and J 2 bases short, with 14 bases between. Per germline, CDR1 LNHDA and CDR2 SQIVND (reference sequence). The CDR3 sequence is 14 residues long.

Concerning this clonotype itself: Since a much larger clone is just one base distant, this may be a read error. This chain uses TRBV7-8 with TRBJ2-1; 7 bases agree with TRBD1. The CDR3 sequence is 13 residues long. Germline V gene data show CDR1 as SGHVS and CDR2 as FQNEAQ. CDR3 nucleotide sequence: TGTACCAGCAGCACCAGACAGGGCTATGAGCAGTTCTTC. Amino acids: CTSSTRQGYEQFF.

The table lists this clonotype with a few counts. The chain recombines TRBV7-9 with TRBJ2-7; maybe TRBD1 (6 bases). CDR1 and CDR2 from the germline V gene are SEHNR and FQNEAQ (reference sequence). Trimming pared 5 bases from V and 2 bases from J, leaving 10 bases between. CDR3 length equals 13 residues. DNA of the CDR3: TGTGCCAGCAGCGGACAGAATGCCTACGAGCAGTACTTC. Protein sequence: CASSGQNAYEQYF.

The table lists this clonotype with a few counts. The chain links TRBV6-1 to TRBJ1-1, with D unresolved. V shed 0 bases and J shed 0 bases, with 5 bases lying between them. This CDR3 contains 14 residues. Looked up from germline, CDR1 is MNHNS and CDR2 is SASEGT. The CDR3, as DNA: TGTGCCAGCAGTGAAGCGTCCTTGAACACTGAAGCTTTCTTT. It codes for CASSEASLNTEAFF.

J is TRBJ1-1 and V is TRBV12-3 or TRBV12-4; D is undetermined. Between the trimmed V and J ends, which lost 8 bases and 8 bases, there was a span of 15 bases. The CDR3 length is 12 residues. The chain's CDR3 is CASGTPGAEAFF. In DNA, the CDR3 is TGTGCCAGCGGAACCCCCGGAGCCGAAGCTTTCTTT.

This clonotype was seen repeatedly, ten times or more. V is TRBV6-1 and J is TRBJ2-1; 8 bases are shared with TRBD1. Losses at the gene ends were 5 bases for V and 3 bases for J; bases not matched to a gene: 6. Germline V gives CDR1 MNHNS, CDR2 SASEGT. This CDR3 has 15 residues. The DNA for the CDR3 is TGTGCCAGCAGTTTGACAGGGGATCACTACAATGAGCAGTTCTTC. Protein sequence: CASSLTGDHYNEQFF.

This clonotype has a handful of counts. V is TRBV12-3 or TRBV12-4 and J is TRBJ2-6; D gene unclear. The CDR3 loop spans 14 amino acids. V lost 5 bases to trimming and J lost 2 bases, with 7 bases between them. The CDR3: CASSNPAGANVLTF. CDR3 DNA: TGTGCCAGCAGTAATCCGGCTGGGGCCAACGTCCTGACTTTC.

This clonotype was detected only a few times. This rearrangement joins TRBV29-1 to TRBJ2-7; D may be TRBD1 or TRBD2 (5 bases each). CDR1 is SQVTM, CDR2 ANQGSEA, per germline. The CDR3 runs to 13 residues. CDR3 sequence reads: CSHAGTDSYEQYF. Here the CDR3 DNA reads TGCAGTCATGCCGGGACGGACTCCTACGAGCAGTACTTC.

At least ten counts were recorded for this clonotype. This chain connects TRBV6-1 to TRBJ2-1; D not resolved. V was pared by 10 bases and J by 2 bases, with 15 bases between. Germline V gene lookup returns CDR1 MNHNS and CDR2 SASEGT. The CDR3 runs 14 residues. The CDR3 loop is CATVQRQTYNEQFF. The CDR3, as DNA: TGTGCCACGGTTCAGAGGCAAACCTACAATGAGCAGTTCTTC.

This chain links TRBV5-1 with TRBJ1-4, with D unresolved. The CDR3 sequence is 16 residues long. Germline loops: CDR1 SGHRS, CDR2 YFSETQ. Trimming removed 0 bases at V and 0 bases at J, with 9 bases between. The CDR3 here is CASSLATEATNEKLFF. The CDR3 nucleotides are TGCGCCAGCAGCTTGGCTACAGAAGCAACTAATGAAAAACTGTTTTTT.

The chain links TRBV19 to TRBJ1-5, with D possibly TRBD1 on 6 matching bases. The ends were cut back, 1 base at V and 3 bases at J, with 16 bases in the middle. CDR3 length: 17 residues. The V gene's germline CDR1 is LNHDA and CDR2 SQIVND (reference sequence). The CDR3 loop reads CASSIGLTGTLNQPQHF. As DNA, the CDR3 is TGTGCCAGTAGTATAGGACTTACCGGGACACTCAATCAGCCCCAGCATTTT.

CDR3: CASSLDPRNYEQYF. The CDR3 nucleotides read TGCGCCAGCAGCTTGGATCCGAGAAACTACGAGCAGTACTTC. The rearrangement uses TRBV5-1 and TRBJ2-7, with D uncertain. This CDR3 is built from 14 residues. Germline loops: CDR1 SGHRS, CDR2 YFSETQ. Trimming removed 0 bases at V and 3 bases at J, with 10 bases between.

The chain is built from TRBV4-2 and TRBJ2-3, with unresolved D. The CDR3 is 16 residues long. Trimming pared 4 bases from V and 1 base from J, leaving 15 bases between. In germline, CDR1 is LGHNA, CDR2 YNFKEQ. CDR3 sequence: CASSPQGASGTDTQYF. CDR3 nucleotide sequence: TGTGCCAGCAGCCCACAAGGCGCTTCTGGCACAGATACGCAGTATTTT.

This clonotype was picked up a small number of times. The chain employs TRBV11-2 and TRBJ2-7; D tentatively fits TRBD1 or TRBD2 (5 bases each). The CDR3 covers 14 residues. Germline lookup yields CDR1 SGHAT and CDR2 FQNNGV. The V and J ends lost 3 bases and 4 bases respectively, with 13 bases between them. CDR3 coding DNA: TGTGCCAGCAGCTTCCGGGACGGACCATACGAGCAGTACTTC. Amino acid sequence: CASSFRDGPYEQYF.

A few counts support this clonotype. A much larger clonotype is one base distant, so this may be a read error. The gene calls are TRBV5-1 and TRBJ1-3, with 8 positions matching TRBD1. CDR3 length: 15 amino acids. From germline, CDR1 is SGHRS and CDR2 YFSETQ. J was trimmed by 1 base and V by 3 bases; bases with no gene match: 3. The CDR3 nucleotides read TGCGCCAGCAGCTCGCGGACAGGGTCTGGAAACACCATATATTTT. It yields the protein CASSSRTGSGNTIYF. Filled out from reference TRBV5-1 and TRBJ1-3, the complete variable domain reads KAGVTQTPRYLIKTRGQQVTLSCSPISGHRSVSWYQQTPGQGLQFLFEYFSETQRNKGNFPGRFSGRQFSNSRSEMNVSTLELGDSALYLCASSSRTGSGNTIYFGEGSWLTVV.

A few counts support this clonotype. The V call is TRBV20-1, the J call TRBJ2-1, with D perhaps TRBD1 or TRBD2 (5 bases each). The CDR3 is 10 amino acids. CDR1 and CDR2 from the germline V gene are DFQATT and SNEGSKA (reference sequence). V lost 5 bases and J 13 bases, leaving 12 bases between the germline ends. The CDR3 loop reads CSAFRDLQFF. Written as DNA, the CDR3 is TGCAGTGCTTTTAGGGACCTTCAGTTCTTC.

This clonotype occurred many times. The rearrangement links TRBV13 to TRBJ1-1; no clear D. V was cut by 3 bases and J by 5 bases, with 7 bases left in between. Per germline, CDR1 PRHDT and CDR2 FYEKMQ (reference sequence). This CDR3 has 12 amino acids. CDR3 coding DNA: TGTGCCAGCAGCTTTAGACATACTGAAGCTTTCTTT. Translation gives CASSFRHTEAFF.

Details on this clonotype: A much larger clone lies one base from this, so it may be a read error. V usage is TRBV11-2 and J usage is TRBJ2-1, with 9 bases that match TRBD2. CDR1 and CDR2 from the germline V gene are SGHAT and FQNNGV. The CDR3 has 14 residues. The CDR3 sequence: CASSLGSSGRQQSF. The CDR3 region has the DNA TGTGCCAGCAGCTTAGGAAGTAGCGGGAGACAGCAGTCCTTC. The complete variable domain, with remaining parts taken from reference TRBV11-2 and TRBJ2-1, reads EAGVAQSPRYKIIEKRQSVAFWCNPISGHATLYWYQQILGQGPKLLIQFQNNGVVDDSQLPKDRFSAERLKGVDSTLKIQPAKLEDSAVYLCASSLGSSGRQQSFGPGTRLTVL.

The chain joins TRBV28 to TRBJ1-1; a weak D match, TRBD1 (6 bases). The CDR3 has 15 amino acids. From germline, CDR1 is MDHEN and CDR2 SYDVKM. V lost 7 bases and J lost 3, with 18 bases in between. The CDR3 protein is CASNHDQQGYTEAFF. The CDR3, as DNA: TGTGCCAGCAACCATGATCAACAGGGTTACACTGAAGCTTTCTTT.